The 20 T cell receptor beta chains given below trace back to one sample, sequenced in a study of blood T cell repertoires in COVID-19. The data were produced by immunoSEQ multiplex PCR, yet TCRdb's version contains in-frame clones alone and is incomplete. The sample holds about 90,000 clones, approximately 90% seen once. The specimen was peripheral blood. These receptors originate from a human donor with active COVID-19. The donor label of this sample is uncertain.

This clone was observed at least ten times. The gene calls are TRBV6-2 or TRBV6-3 and TRBJ2-7, with 10 nucleotides matching TRBD2. Germline V gives CDR1 MNHEY, CDR2 SVGEGT. The CDR3 covers 17 residues. The V and J ends lost 6 bases and 0 bases, in that order; junction bases with no gene match: 11. This CDR3 reads CASRYPVAGGDSYEQYF. DNA of the CDR3: TGTGCCAGCAGGTACCCGGTAGCGGGGGGCGACTCCTACGAGCAGTACTTC.

This chain joins TRBV6-2 or TRBV6-3 and TRBJ2-3; D may be TRBD1 (6 bases). Germline lookup yields CDR1 MNHEY and CDR2 SVGEGT. V lost 2 bases, J lost 0 bases, and 12 bases lay in between. This CDR3 is 16 amino acids long. This chain's CDR3 is CASSYLTGPSTDTQYF. CDR3 nucleotide sequence: TGTGCCAGCAGTTACCTGACAGGACCCAGCACAGATACGCAGTATTTT.

V gene TRBV6-5 combines with J gene TRBJ1-1, with a possible D match to TRBD1 (5 bases). CDR1 MNHEY and CDR2 SVGAGI come from the germline V gene. This CDR3 contains 15 residues. The V end lost 7 bases, the J end lost 2 bases, and 17 bases lay between the germline ends. CDR3 coding DNA: TGTGCCAGCATAGGGGCAGGGTGGTATAACACTGAAGCTTTCTTT. This translates into CASIGAGWYNTEAFF.

The gene calls are TRBV9 and TRBJ2-1; 7 bases are a match to TRBD2. Per germline, CDR1 SGDLS and CDR2 YYNGEE. V shed 5 bases and J 5 bases; nucleotides not matched to a gene: 10. The length of the CDR3 is 15 residues. The CDR3, as DNA: TGTGCCAGCAGTCTTGGGCGGGGGAGCCACAATGAGCAGTTCTTC. Its protein product is CASSLGRGSHNEQFF.

This chain connects TRBV9 to TRBJ2-1, with 7 bases aligning to TRBD1. The V segment lost 3 bases and the J segment 3 bases; nucleotides outside the gene matches: 3. This CDR3 has 14 amino acids. The germline V gene encodes CDR1 SGDLS and CDR2 YYNGEE. The CDR3 bases are TGTGCCAGCAGCGAGGGACAGATCTACAATGAGCAGTTCTTC. This sequence encodes CASSEGQIYNEQFF.

The rearrangement uses TRBV28 and TRBJ2-7; a possible D gene is TRBD1 (7 bases). The V and J ends lost 2 bases and 3 bases respectively, with 14 bases between them. CDR3 length equals 15 residues. Germline assignment: CDR1 MDHEN and CDR2 SYDVKM. Here the CDR3 reads CASSLIGQDYYEQYF. The DNA for the CDR3 is TGTGCCAGCAGTTTAATAGGACAGGACTACTACGAGCAGTACTTC.

This rearrangement joins TRBV6-4 to TRBJ2-1; 10 nucleotides match TRBD2. The CDR3 length is 16 residues. The trim removed 1 base at V and 7 bases at J, leaving 7 bases unmatched. Germline V gives CDR1 MRHNA, CDR2 SNTAGT. CDR3 sequence reads: CASSDFLAGGINEQFF. The DNA for the CDR3 is TGTGCCAGCAGTGACTTCTTAGCGGGGGGTATAAATGAGCAGTTCTTC.

This chain connects TRBV5-1 to TRBJ2-1; unclear D gene. V lost 5 bases and J lost 5, with 11 bases in between. The CDR3 has 13 amino acids. CDR1 and CDR2 (germline): SGHRS, YFSETQ. In nucleotides, the CDR3 is TGCGCCAGCAGTCGACACCGAAACAATGAGCAGTTCTTC. Its protein is CASSRHRNNEQFF. Looking up the rest from reference TRBV5-1 and TRBJ2-1 gives the full variable domain: KAGVTQTPRYLIKTRGQQVTLSCSPISGHRSVSWYQQTPGQGLQFLFEYFSETQRNKGNFPGRFSGRQFSNSRSEMNVSTLELGDSALYLCASSRHRNNEQFFGPGTRLTVL.

This chain joins TRBV7-8 and TRBJ1-5; tentative D call: TRBD1 (6 bases). V lost 5 bases and J lost 6, with 17 bases in between. The length of the CDR3 is 15 residues. CDR1 SGHVS and CDR2 FQNEAQ come from the germline V gene. CDR3 DNA sequence: TGTGCCAGCAGCCTAGGGCAAGGGGGTTCTCAGCCCCAGCATTTT. It specifies CASSLGQGGSQPQHF.

The J gene is TRBJ1-1, the V gene TRBV6-2 or TRBV6-3; D unresolved. The CDR3 is made up of 14 amino acids. Germline loops: CDR1 MNHEY, CDR2 SVGEGT. Trimming removed 6 bases at V and 5 bases at J, with 16 bases between. CDR3 in DNA: TGTGCCAGCAGCCGAGCCGGGGAGGCTACTGAAGCTTTCTTT. Its protein product is CASSRAGEATEAFF.

The chain joins TRBV4-1 to TRBJ2-3, with a tentative D call TRBD1 (7 bases). CDR3 length: 17 amino acids. Trimming took 0 bases from V and 4 from J, leaving 17 bases between them. CDR1 and CDR2 from the germline V gene are MGHRA and YSYEKL. This chain's CDR3 is CASSQEEGQSNPDTQYF. CDR3 DNA sequence: TGCGCCAGCAGCCAAGAGGAGGGACAGAGCAACCCAGATACGCAGTATTTT.

The chain recombines TRBV27 with TRBJ1-2; 11 bases align to TRBD1. Losses at the gene ends were 0 bases for V and 8 bases for J; bases not matched to a gene: 8. Germline CDR1 reads MNHEY; CDR2 reads SMNVEV (reference sequence). The CDR3 loop spans 16 amino acids. The CDR3 DNA is TGTGCCAGCAGTTTATCCGGACAGGGGGCGTCGCGCGGCTACACCTTC. Translation gives CASSLSGQGASRGYTF.

In this sample, this clone turned up once. J is TRBJ2-3 and V is TRBV3-1 (or the pseudogene TRBV3-2); a possible D gene is TRBD2 (6 bases). The CDR3 runs to 13 residues. The germline CDR1 and CDR2 sequences are LGHDT and YNNKEL (reference sequence). V was trimmed by 4 bases and J by 14 bases, leaving 19 bases between them. This CDR3 reads CASSRDGGGTGYF. Here the CDR3 DNA reads TGTGCCAGCAGCCGAGACGGTGGGGGGACCGGGTATTTT.

The chain uses TRBV7-3 and TRBJ2-1; D might be TRBD2 (6 bases). The V end was cut by 5 bases, the J end by 6 bases, with 11 bases between. Germline loops: CDR1 SGHTA, CDR2 FQGTGA. CDR3 length equals 13 residues. CDR3 in DNA: TGTGCCAGCAGCCCCCCCGGGGGCAATGAGCAGTTCTTC. Its translation is CASSPPGGNEQFF.

The rearrangement uses TRBV6-2 or TRBV6-3 and TRBJ1-1; D unclear. V lost 5 bases and J lost 5, with 6 bases in between. The CDR3 covers 11 residues. Germline V lookup: CDR1 MNHEY, CDR2 SVGEGT. CDR3 nucleotides: TGTGCCAGCAGTACCGAGACTGAAGCTTTCTTT. Amino acids: CASSTETEAFF.

The V call is TRBV19, the J call TRBJ1-2; D gene ambiguous. The CDR3 is made up of 14 amino acids. Germline V CDR1 and CDR2: LNHDA, SQIVND (reference sequence). V was pared by 0 bases and J by 8 bases, with 13 bases between. DNA for the CDR3: TGTGCCAGTAGTATAGACGGCAATTCGAGGGGCTACACCTTC. This codes for CASSIDGNSRGYTF.

This clone was seen a single time. The chain carries TRBV2 and TRBJ2-5, with 11 bases lining up with TRBD1. The CDR3 length is 16 residues. Unmatched junction bases numbered 5, after V lost 1 base and J lost 4 bases. Germline V gene data show CDR1 as SNHLY and CDR2 as FYNNEI. In DNA form, the CDR3 reads TGTGCCAGCAGTGAAGGTCGGACAGGGGGCCCAGAGACCCAGTACTTC. Translating it yields CASSEGRTGGPETQYF.

This rearrangement joins TRBV6-1 to TRBJ1-4; D unclear. CDR1 MNHNS and CDR2 SASEGT come from the germline V gene. The CDR3 has 16 residues. With 3 bases removed from V and 7 bases from J, the gap between germline ends came to 18 bases. The CDR3 sequence is CASSDGSTDRGEKLFF. The CDR3 coding sequence is TGTGCCAGCAGTGATGGGTCGACCGATCGCGGTGAAAAACTGTTTTTT.

This chain joins TRBV5-1 and TRBJ2-1; D is unresolved. Trimming took 5 bases from V and 2 from J, leaving 14 bases between them. Per germline, CDR1 SGHRS and CDR2 YFSETQ. CDR3 length: 15 amino acids. The DNA of the CDR3 is TGCGCCAGCAGAAAGGAACTCGGAGCCTACAATGAGCAGTTCTTC. It is translated as CASRKELGAYNEQFF.

CDR3 in amino acids: CASSADNLGYGYTF. DNA for the CDR3: TGTGCCAGCAGCGCCGACAATCTGGGCTATGGCTACACCTTC. The genes are TRBV6-5 and TRBJ1-2, with D unresolved. Germline loops: CDR1 MNHEY, CDR2 SVGAGI. This CDR3 region has 14 residues. V lost 6 bases and J 4 bases, leaving 15 bases between the germline ends.